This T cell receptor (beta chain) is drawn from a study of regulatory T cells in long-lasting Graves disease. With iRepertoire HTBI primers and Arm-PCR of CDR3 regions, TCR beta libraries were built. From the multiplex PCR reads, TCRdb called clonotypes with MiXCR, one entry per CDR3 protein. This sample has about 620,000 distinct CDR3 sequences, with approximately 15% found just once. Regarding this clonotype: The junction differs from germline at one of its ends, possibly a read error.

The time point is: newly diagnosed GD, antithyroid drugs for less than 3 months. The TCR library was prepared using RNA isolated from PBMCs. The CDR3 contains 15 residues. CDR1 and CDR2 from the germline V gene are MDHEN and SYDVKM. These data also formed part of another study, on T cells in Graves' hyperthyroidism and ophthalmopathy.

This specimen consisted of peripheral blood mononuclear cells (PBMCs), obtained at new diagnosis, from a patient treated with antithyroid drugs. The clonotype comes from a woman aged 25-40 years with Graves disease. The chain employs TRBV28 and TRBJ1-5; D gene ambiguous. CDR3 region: CASRPRPDQGQPRHF. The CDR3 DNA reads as TGTGCCAGCAGGCCAAGACCCGACCAAGGGCAGCCCCGGCATTTT.